A selection of T cell receptor beta chains follows, all from one sample in a study of response to subunit inactivated influenza vaccine. TCRdb re-called the RT-PCR reads with MiXCR, one entry per CDR3 protein. The sample records 590,000 or so distinct CDR3 sequences, 13% to 15% being singletons. Sequencing was performed on PBMCs from blood, taken 14 to 15 days before vaccination. These receptors all stem from a man aged 45-60 years who received an inactivated influenza vaccine. Both conserved end residues are part of each CDR3. D genes are given only for firm matches. Expanded clones are given a class, and other clones once, few, many or no size at all.

V	J	size	D	DNA	CDR3
TRBV20-1	TRBJ2-5	few	TRBD2	TGCAGTGCTAGAGTACCTAGCGGGAAGGCAGAGACCCAGTACTTC	CSARVPSGKAETQYF
TRBV4-1	TRBJ2-7	few	TRBD1	TGCGCCAGCAGACTATTGGCGACAGGGGTTTCCTACGAGCAGTACTTC	CASRLLATGVSYEQYF
TRBV27	TRBJ2-5	-	-	TGTGCCGTACGACGTGACGCAAGTGCCCAGTACTTC	CAVRRDASAQYF
TRBV7-9	TRBJ2-7	-	-	TGTGCCAGCAGCTTACCGGGCAGGGAGTACGAGCAGTACTTC	CASSLPGREYEQYF
TRBV12-5	TRBJ2-5	-	TRBD2	TGTGCCAGCACCAAAGCCGGGACTAGCGGGAGATGGAGTGGGGAGACCCAGTACTTC	CASTKAGTSGRWSGETQYF
TRBV5-6	TRBJ1-6	-	-	TGTGCCAGCAGCTTGACCCCCGGGACGGAATATAATTCACCCCTCCACTTT	CASSLTPGTEYNSPLHF
TRBV4-1	TRBJ2-7	few	TRBD1	TGCGCCAGCAGCCATGAAAGATTGAAATGGACAGGGGGCTCCTACGAGCAGTACTTC	CASSHERLKWTGGSYEQYF
TRBV7-6	TRBJ2-7	few	TRBD1	TGTGCCAGCAGCTCCCTACCGGGACAGGGTCTCTACGAGCAGTACTTC	CASSSLPGQGLYEQYF
TRBV20-1	TRBJ2-5	-	-	TGCAGTGCTAGAACCGGACGACAAGAGACCCAGTACTTC	CSARTGRQETQYF
TRBV5-1	TRBJ2-3	many	TRBD2	TGCGCCAGCAGCCAGAGCGGGGGGAGAGATACGCAGTATTTT	CASSQSGGRDTQYF
TRBV29-1	TRBJ2-7	-	-	TGCAGCGTTGCAGGAGGTACCCACGGCGGCGAGCAGTACTTC	CSVAGGTHGGEQYF
TRBV12-3/TRBV12-4	TRBJ2-7	-	-	TGTGCCAGCAGTTTTCAGGGGGGTTCGAGAGAGCAGTACTTC	CASSFQGGSREQYF
TRBV10-3	TRBJ2-5	few	-	TGTGCCATCGGCGGAGGGATAGGGGAGACCCAGTACTTC	CAIGGGIGETQYF
TRBV24-1	TRBJ1-5	-	-	TGTGCCACCAGTGATTCCCCCAATGGCAATCAGCCCCAGCATTTT	CATSDSPNGNQPQHF
TRBV6-1	TRBJ1-5	-	TRBD1	TGTGCCAGCAGTCCCCCCGGGACAGGGAGAAATCAGCCCCAGCATTTT	CASSPPGTGRNQPQHF
TRBV20-1	TRBJ1-4	-	TRBD1	TGCAGTGCTAGGTGGGACAGAGATAATGAAAAACTGTTTTTT	CSARWDRDNEKLFF
TRBV4-1	TRBJ2-1	-	-	TGCGCCAGCAGCCCGGACCATGCCTCCTACAATGAGCAGTTCTTC	CASSPDHASYNEQFF
TRBV2	TRBJ2-5	few	-	TGTGCCAGCAGTCTGAGGGCCCCGGGTAGCGAAGAGACCCAGTACTTC	CASSLRAPGSEETQYF
TRBV20-1	TRBJ2-1	-	-	TGCAGTGCTACCGGCGTATACAATGAGCAGTTCTTC	CSATGVYNEQFF
TRBV27	TRBJ2-7	many	-	TGTGCCAGCAGCGTAAGTGCCGCGTCCTCCTACGAGCAGTACTTC	CASSVSAASSYEQYF
TRBV29-1	TRBJ2-2	-	TRBD2	TGCAGCGTTAGAACCTCCAGCGGGGCGGGCACCGGGGAGCTGTTTTTT	CSVRTSSGAGTGELFF
TRBV9	TRBJ2-5	-	-	TGTGCCAGCAGCGTAGCTCCGGATCAAGAGACCCAGTACTTC	CASSVAPDQETQYF